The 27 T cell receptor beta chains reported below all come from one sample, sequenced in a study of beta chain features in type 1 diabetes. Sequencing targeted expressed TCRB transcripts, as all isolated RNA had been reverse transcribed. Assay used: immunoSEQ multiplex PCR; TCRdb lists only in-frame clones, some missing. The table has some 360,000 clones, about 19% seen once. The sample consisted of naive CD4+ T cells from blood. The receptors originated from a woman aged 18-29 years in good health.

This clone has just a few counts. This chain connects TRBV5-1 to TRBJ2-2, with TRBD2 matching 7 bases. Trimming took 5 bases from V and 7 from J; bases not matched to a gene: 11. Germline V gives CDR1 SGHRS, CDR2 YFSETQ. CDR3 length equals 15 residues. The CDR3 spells CASSIGLGLIGELFF. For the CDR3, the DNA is TGCGCCAGCAGTATCGGACTAGGGTTGATCGGGGAGCTGTTTTTT.

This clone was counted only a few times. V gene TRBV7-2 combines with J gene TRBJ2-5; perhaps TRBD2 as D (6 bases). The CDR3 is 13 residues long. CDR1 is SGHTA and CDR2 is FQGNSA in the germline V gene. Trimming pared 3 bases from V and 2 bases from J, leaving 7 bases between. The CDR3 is CASSFAGQETQYF. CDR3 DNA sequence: TGTGCCAGCAGCTTCGCGGGACAAGAGACCCAGTACTTC.

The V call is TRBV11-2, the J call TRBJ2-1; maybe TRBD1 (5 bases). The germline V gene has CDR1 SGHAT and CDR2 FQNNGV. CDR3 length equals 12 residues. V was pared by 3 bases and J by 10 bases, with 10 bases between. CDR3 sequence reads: CASSFTRQEQFF. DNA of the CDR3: TGTGCCAGCAGCTTCACCCGACAGGAGCAGTTCTTC. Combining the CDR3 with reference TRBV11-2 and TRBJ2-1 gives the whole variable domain EAGVAQSPRYKIIEKRQSVAFWCNPISGHATLYWYQQILGQGPKLLIQFQNNGVVDDSQLPKDRFSAERLKGVDSTLKIQPAKLEDSAVYLCASSFTRQEQFFGPGTRLTVL.

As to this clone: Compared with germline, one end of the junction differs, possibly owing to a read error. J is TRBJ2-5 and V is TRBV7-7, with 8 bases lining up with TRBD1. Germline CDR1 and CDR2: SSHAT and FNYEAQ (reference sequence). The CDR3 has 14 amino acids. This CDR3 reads CASSSWTGQETQYF. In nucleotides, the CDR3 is TGTGCTAGCAGCTCCTGGACAGGGCAAGAGACCCAGTACTTC.

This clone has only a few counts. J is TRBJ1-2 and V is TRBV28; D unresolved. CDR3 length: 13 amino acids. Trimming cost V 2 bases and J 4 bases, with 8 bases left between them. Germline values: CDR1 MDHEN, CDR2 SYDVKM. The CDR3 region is CASSLETPYGYTF. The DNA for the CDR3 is TGTGCCAGCAGTTTAGAGACACCCTATGGCTACACCTTC.

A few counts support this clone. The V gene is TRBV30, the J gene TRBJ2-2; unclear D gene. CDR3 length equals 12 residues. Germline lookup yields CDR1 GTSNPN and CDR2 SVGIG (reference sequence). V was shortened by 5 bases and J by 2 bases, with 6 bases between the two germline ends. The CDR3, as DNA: TGTGCCTGGGTCCTTAACACCGGGGAGCTGTTTTTT. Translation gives CAWVLNTGELFF.

CDR3: CASSVGTVGEAFF. The CDR3 DNA follows: TGTGCCAGCAGCGTGGGGACAGTAGGAGAAGCTTTCTTT. The chain links TRBV7-9 to TRBJ1-1; 7 nucleotides agree with TRBD1. This CDR3 spans 13 amino acids. Germline V gene lookup returns CDR1 SEHNR and CDR2 FQNEAQ (reference sequence). V shed 5 bases and J 8 bases; nucleotides not matched to a gene: 8.

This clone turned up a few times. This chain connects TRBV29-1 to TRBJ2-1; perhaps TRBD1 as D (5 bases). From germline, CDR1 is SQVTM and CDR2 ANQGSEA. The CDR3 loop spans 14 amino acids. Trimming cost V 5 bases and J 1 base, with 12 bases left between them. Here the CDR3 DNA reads TGCAGCGTTTCCTCAGGGTATTCCTACAATGAGCAGTTCTTC. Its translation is CSVSSGYSYNEQFF.

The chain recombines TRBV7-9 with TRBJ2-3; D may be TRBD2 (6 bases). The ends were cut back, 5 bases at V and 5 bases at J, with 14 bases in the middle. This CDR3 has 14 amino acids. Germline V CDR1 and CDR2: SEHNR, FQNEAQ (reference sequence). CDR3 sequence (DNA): TGTGCCAGCAGCCCGGGACTTTCGCTAGATACGCAGTATTTT. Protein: CASSPGLSLDTQYF. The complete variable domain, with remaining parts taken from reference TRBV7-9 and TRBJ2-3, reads DTGVSQNPRHKITKRGQNVTFRCDPISEHNRLYWYRQTLGQGPEFLTYFQNEAQLEKSRLLSDRFSAERPKGSFSTLEIQRTEQGDSAMYLCASSPGLSLDTQYFGPGTRLTVL.

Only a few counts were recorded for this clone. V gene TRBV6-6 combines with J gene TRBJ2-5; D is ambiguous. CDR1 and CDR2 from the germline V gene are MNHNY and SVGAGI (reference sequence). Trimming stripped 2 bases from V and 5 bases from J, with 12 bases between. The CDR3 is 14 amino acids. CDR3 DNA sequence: TGTGCCAGCAGTTACGGTGGCAGGCTCGAGACCCAGTACTTC. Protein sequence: CASSYGGRLETQYF.

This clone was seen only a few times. CDR3 in amino acids: CASSNTETSGGPYEQYF. CDR3 DNA: TGTGCCAGCAGCAACACCGAGACTAGCGGGGGACCCTACGAGCAGTACTTC. The chain joins TRBV14 to TRBJ2-7, with 12 bases identical to TRBD2. CDR1 SGHDN and CDR2 FVKESK come from the germline V gene. The CDR3 runs to 17 residues. The V and J ends lost 5 bases and 2 bases, in that order; junction bases with no gene match: 10.

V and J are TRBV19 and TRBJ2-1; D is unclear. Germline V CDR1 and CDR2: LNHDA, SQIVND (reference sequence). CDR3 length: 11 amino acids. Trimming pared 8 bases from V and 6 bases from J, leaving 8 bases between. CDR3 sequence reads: CASWSSNEQFF. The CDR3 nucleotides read TGTGCCAGTTGGAGTAGCAATGAGCAGTTCTTC. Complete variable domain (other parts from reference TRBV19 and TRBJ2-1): DGGITQSPKYLFRKEGQNVTLSCEQNLNHDAMYWYRQDPGQGLRLIYYSQIVNDFQKGDIAEGYSVSREKKESFPLTVTSAQKNPTAFYLCASWSSNEQFFGPGTRLTVL.

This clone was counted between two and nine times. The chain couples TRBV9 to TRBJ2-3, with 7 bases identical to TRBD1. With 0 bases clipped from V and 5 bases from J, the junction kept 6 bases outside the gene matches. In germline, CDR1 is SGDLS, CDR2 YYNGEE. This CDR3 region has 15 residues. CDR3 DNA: TGTGCCAGCAGCGTAGCTTTAGGGGGCGAAGATACGCAGTATTTT. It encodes CASSVALGGEDTQYF.

CDR3 coding DNA: TGTGCCAGCAGCTACGAACCCGGGATGAACACTGAAGCTTTCTTT. It translates to CASSYEPGMNTEAFF. The rearrangement joins TRBV7-2 to TRBJ1-1; unclear D gene. Germline V lookup: CDR1 SGHTA, CDR2 FQGNSA. The length of the CDR3 is 15 residues. The ends were cut back, 4 bases at V and 0 bases at J, with 12 bases in the middle.

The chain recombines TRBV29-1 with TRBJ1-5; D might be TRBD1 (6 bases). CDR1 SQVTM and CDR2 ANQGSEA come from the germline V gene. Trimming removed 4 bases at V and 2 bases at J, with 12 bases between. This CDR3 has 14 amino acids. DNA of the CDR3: TGCAGCGTTGGGGGGGGCGCGGGCAATCAGCCCCAGCATTTT. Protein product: CSVGGGAGNQPQHF.

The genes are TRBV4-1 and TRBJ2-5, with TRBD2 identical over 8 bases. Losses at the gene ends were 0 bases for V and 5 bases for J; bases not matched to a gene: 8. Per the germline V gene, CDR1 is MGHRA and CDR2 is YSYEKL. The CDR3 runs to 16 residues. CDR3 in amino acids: CASSQDLAGGSETQYF. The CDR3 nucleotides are TGCGCCAGCAGCCAAGATCTGGCGGGAGGTAGCGAGACCCAGTACTTC.

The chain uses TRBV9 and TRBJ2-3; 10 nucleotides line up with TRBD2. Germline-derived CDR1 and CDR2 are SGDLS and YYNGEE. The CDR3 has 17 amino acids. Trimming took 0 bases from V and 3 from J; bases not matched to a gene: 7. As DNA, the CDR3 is TGTGCCAGCAGCGTAGGTCAGTCTAGCGGGAGAACAGATACGCAGTATTTT. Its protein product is CASSVGQSSGRTDTQYF.

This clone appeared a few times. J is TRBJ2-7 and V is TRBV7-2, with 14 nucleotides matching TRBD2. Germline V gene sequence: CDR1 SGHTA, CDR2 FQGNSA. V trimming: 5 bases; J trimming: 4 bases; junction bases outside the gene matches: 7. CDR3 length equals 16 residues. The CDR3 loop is CASSVGTSGSKYEQYF. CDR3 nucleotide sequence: TGTGCCAGCAGCGTTGGGACTAGCGGGAGTAAATACGAGCAGTACTTC. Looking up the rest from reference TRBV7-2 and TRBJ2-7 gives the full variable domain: GAGVSQSPSNKVTEKGKDVELRCDPISGHTALYWYRQSLGQGLEFLIYFQGNSAPDKSGLPSDRFSAERTGGSVSTLTIQRTQQEDSAVYLCASSVGTSGSKYEQYFGPGTRLTVT.

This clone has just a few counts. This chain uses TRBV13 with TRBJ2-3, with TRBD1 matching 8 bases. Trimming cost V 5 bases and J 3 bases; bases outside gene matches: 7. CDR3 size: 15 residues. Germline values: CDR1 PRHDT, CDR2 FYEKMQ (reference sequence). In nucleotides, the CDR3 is TGTGCCAGCAGCACCCGGACAGGGAGAACAGATACGCAGTATTTT. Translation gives CASSTRTGRTDTQYF.

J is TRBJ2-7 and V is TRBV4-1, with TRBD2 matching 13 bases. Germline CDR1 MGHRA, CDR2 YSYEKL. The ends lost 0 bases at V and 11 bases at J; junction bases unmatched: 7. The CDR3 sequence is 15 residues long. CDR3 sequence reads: CASSQDTSGRVKKYF. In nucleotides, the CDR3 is TGCGCCAGCAGCCAAGACACTAGCGGGAGGGTCAAAAAGTACTTC.

For the CDR3, the DNA is TGTGCCTGGAGTCCGGACGTGGCGGGCTATGGCTACACCTTC. Encoded protein: CAWSPDVAGYGYTF. This chain uses TRBV30 with TRBJ1-2; D unresolved. The germline V gene has CDR1 GTSNPN and CDR2 SVGIG (reference sequence). V dropped 2 bases and J dropped 4 bases, with 14 bases sitting between them. The CDR3 is 14 residues long.

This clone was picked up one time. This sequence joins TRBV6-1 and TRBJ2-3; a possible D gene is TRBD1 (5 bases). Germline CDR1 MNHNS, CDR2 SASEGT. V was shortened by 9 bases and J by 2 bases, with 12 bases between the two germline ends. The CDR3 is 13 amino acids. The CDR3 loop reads CASSLGATDTQYF. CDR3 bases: TGTGCCAGTTCCTTAGGGGCCACAGATACGCAGTATTTT.

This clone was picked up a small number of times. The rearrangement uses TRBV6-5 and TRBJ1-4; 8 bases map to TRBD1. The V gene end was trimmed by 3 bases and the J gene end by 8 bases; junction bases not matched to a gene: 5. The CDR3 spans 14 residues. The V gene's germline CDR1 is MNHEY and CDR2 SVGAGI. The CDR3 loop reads CASSYGQGREKLFF. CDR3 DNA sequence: TGTGCCAGCAGTTATGGACAGGGAAGGGAAAAACTGTTTTTT.

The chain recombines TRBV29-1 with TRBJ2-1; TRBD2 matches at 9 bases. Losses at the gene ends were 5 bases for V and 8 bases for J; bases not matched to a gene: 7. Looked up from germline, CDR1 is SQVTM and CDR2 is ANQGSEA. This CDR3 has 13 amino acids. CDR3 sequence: CSVSGRQSDEQFF. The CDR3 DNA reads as TGCAGCGTTAGCGGGAGGCAGTCGGATGAGCAGTTCTTC.

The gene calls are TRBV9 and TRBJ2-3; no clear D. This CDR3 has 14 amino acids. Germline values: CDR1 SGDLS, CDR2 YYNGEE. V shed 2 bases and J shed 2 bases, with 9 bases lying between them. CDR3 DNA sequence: TGTGCCAGCAGCGTTGTACTTTCCACAGATACGCAGTATTTT. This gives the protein CASSVVLSTDTQYF.

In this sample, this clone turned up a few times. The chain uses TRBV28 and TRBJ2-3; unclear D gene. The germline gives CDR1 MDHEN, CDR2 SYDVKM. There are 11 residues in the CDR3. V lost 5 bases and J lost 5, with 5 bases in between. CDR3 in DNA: TGTGCCAGCAGTCCCGTAGATACGCAGTATTTT. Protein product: CASSPVDTQYF.

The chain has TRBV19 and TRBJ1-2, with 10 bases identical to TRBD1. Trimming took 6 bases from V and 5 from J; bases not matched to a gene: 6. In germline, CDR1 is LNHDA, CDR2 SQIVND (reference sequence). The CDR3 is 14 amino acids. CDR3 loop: CASREGTGAYGYTF. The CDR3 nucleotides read TGTGCCAGTAGGGAGGGGACAGGGGCGTATGGCTACACCTTC. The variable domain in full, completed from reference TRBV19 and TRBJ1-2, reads DGGITQSPKYLFRKEGQNVTLSCEQNLNHDAMYWYRQDPGQGLRLIYYSQIVNDFQKGDIAEGYSVSREKKESFPLTVTSAQKNPTAFYLCASREGTGAYGYTFGSGTRLTVV.